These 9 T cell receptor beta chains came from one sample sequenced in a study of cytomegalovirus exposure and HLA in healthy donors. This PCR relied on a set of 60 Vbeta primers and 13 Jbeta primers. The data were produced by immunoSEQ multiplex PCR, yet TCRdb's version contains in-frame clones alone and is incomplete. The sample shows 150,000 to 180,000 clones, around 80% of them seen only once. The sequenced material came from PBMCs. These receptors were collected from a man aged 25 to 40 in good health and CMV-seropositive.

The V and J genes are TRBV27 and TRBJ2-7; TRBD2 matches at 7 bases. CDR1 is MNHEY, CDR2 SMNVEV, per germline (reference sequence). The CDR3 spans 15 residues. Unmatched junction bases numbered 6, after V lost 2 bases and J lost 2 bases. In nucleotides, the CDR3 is TGTGCCAGCAGTTTAAGGGCTAGCGGAACCTACGAGCAGTACTTC. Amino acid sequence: CASSLRASGTYEQYF.

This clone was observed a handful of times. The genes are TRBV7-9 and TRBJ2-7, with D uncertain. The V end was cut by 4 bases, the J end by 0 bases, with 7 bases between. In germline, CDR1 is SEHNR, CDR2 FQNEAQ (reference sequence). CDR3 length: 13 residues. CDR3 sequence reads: CASSSPISYEQYF. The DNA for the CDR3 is TGTGCCAGCAGCTCCCCTATCTCCTACGAGCAGTACTTC.

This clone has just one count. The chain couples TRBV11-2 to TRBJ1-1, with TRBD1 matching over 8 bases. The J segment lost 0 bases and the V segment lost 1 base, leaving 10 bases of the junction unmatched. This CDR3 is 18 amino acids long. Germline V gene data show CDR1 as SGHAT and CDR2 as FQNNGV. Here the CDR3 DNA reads TGTGCCAGCAGCTTAGCACTAAGAAGACAGGGGTTGAACACTGAAGCTTTCTTT. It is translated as CASSLALRRQGLNTEAFF. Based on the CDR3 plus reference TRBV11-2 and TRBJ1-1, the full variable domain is EAGVAQSPRYKIIEKRQSVAFWCNPISGHATLYWYQQILGQGPKLLIQFQNNGVVDDSQLPKDRFSAERLKGVDSTLKIQPAKLEDSAVYLCASSLALRRQGLNTEAFFGQGTRLTVV.

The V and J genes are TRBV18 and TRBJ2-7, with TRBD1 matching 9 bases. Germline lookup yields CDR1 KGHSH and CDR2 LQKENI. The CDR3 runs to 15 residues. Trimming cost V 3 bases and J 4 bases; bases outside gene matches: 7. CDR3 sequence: CASSPQTGTGYEQYF. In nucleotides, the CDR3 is TGTGCCAGCTCACCTCAAACCGGGACAGGGTACGAGCAGTACTTC. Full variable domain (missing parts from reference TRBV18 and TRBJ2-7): NAGVMQNPRHLVRRRGQEARLRCSPMKGHSHVYWYRQLPEEGLKFMVYLQKENIIDESGMPKERFSAEFPKEGPSILRIQQVVRGDSAAYFCASSPQTGTGYEQYFGPGTRLTVT.

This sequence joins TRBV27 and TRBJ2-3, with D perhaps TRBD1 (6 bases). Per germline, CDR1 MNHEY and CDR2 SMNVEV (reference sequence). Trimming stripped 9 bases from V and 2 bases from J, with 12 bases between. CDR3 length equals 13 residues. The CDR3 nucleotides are TGTGCCAGTCGGGACATCAACACAGATACGCAGTATTTT. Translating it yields CASRDINTDTQYF.

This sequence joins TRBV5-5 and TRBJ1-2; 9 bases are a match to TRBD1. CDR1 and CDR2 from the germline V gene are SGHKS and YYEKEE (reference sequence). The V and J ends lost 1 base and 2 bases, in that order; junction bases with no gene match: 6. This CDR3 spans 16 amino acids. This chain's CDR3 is CASSLLWDRENYGYTF. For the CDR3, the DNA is TGTGCCAGCAGCTTGCTCTGGGACAGGGAGAACTATGGCTACACCTTC.

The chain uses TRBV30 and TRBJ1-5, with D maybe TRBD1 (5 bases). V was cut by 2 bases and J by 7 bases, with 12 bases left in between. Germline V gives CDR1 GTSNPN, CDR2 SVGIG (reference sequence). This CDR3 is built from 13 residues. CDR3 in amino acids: CAWSRGYRQPQHF. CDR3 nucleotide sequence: TGTGCCTGGAGTAGGGGATATCGACAGCCCCAGCATTTT.

CDR3 DNA sequence: TGTGCCAGCAGCTTGGGCCGGGGCTATGGCTACACCTTC. Translated: CASSLGRGYGYTF. The chain recombines TRBV7-2 with TRBJ1-2; D call uncertain. CDR3 length: 13 amino acids. Germline values: CDR1 SGHTA, CDR2 FQGNSA. V was clipped by 3 bases and J by 4 bases, with 9 bases between them.

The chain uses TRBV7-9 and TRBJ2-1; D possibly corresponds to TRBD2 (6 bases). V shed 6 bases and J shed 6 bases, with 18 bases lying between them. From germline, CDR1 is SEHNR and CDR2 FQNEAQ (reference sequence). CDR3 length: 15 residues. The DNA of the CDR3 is TGTGCCAGCAGTTCTTTGAGGGAGGCCCCCAATGAGCAGTTCTTC. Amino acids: CASSSLREAPNEQFF.